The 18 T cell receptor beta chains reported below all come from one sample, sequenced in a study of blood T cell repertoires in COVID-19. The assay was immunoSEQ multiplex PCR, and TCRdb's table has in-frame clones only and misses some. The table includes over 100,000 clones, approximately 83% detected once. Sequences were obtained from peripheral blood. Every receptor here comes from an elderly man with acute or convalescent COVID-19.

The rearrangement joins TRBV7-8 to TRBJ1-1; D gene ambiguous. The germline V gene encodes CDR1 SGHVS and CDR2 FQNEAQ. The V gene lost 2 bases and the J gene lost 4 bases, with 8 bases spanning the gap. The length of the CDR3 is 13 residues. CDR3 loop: CASSLQRSTEAFF. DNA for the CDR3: TGTGCCAGCAGCTTACAACGGAGCACTGAAGCTTTCTTT.

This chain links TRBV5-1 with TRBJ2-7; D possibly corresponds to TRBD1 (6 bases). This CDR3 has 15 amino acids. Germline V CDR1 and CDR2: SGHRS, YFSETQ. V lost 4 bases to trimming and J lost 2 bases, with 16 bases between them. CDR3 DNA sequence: TGCGCCAGCAGCATCCTGTGGGACACCCCCTACGAGCAGTACTTC. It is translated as CASSILWDTPYEQYF. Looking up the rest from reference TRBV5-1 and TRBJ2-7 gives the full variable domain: KAGVTQTPRYLIKTRGQQVTLSCSPISGHRSVSWYQQTPGQGLQFLFEYFSETQRNKGNFPGRFSGRQFSNSRSEMNVSTLELGDSALYLCASSILWDTPYEQYFGPGTRLTVT.

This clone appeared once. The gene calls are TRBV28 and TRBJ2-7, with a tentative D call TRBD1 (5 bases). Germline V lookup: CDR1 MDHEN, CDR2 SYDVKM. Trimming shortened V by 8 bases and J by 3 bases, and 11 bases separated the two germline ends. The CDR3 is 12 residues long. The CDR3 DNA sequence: TGTGCCAGCGGAAAACAGGTCTACGAGCAGTACTTC. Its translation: CASGKQVYEQYF.

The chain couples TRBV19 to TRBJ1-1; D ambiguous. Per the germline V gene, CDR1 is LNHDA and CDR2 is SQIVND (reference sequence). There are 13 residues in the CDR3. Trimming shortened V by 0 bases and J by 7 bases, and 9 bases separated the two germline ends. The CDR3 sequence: CASSIDSAGEAFF. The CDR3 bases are TGTGCCAGTAGTATAGACTCGGCAGGTGAAGCTTTCTTT. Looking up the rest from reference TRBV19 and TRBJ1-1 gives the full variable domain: DGGITQSPKYLFRKEGQNVTLSCEQNLNHDAMYWYRQDPGQGLRLIYYSQIVNDFQKGDIAEGYSVSREKKESFPLTVTSAQKNPTAFYLCASSIDSAGEAFFGQGTRLTVV.

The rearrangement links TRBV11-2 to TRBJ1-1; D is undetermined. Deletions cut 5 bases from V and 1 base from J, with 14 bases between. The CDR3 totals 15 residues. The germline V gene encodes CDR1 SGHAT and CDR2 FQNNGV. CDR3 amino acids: CASSPTLNRNTEAFF. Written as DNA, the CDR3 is TGTGCCAGCAGCCCTACCCTCAACAGGAACACTGAAGCTTTCTTT.

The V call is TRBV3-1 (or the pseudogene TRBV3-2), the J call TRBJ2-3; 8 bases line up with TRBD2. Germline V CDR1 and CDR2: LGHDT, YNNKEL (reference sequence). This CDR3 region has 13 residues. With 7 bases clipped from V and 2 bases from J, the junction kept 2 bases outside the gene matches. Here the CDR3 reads CASTGGHTDTQYF. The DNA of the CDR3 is TGTGCCAGCACGGGGGGGCACACAGATACGCAGTATTTT.

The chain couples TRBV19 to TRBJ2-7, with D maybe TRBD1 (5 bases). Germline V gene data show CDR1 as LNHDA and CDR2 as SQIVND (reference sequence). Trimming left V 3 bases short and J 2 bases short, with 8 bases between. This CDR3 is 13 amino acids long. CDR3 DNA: TGTGCCAGTAGTATGGCAGGGCCCTACGAGCAGTACTTC. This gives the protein CASSMAGPYEQYF.

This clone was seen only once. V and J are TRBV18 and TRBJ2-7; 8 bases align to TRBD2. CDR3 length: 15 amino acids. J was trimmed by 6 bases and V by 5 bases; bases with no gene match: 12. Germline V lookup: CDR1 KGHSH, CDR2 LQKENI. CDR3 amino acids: CASSTYAGGRGEQYF. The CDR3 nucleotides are TGTGCCAGCTCAACTTACGCGGGGGGCCGGGGCGAGCAGTACTTC.

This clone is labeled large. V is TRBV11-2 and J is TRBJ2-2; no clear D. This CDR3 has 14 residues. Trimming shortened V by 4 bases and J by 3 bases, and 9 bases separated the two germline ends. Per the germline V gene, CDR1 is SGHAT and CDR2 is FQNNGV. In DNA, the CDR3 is TGTGCCAGCAGCTCCTCCTATGACACCGGGGAGCTGTTTTTT. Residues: CASSSSYDTGELFF.

The CDR3 bases are TGTGCCAGCAGCTTAGGGGCAGGGGGCACAGATACGCAGTATTTT. This gives the protein CASSLGAGGTDTQYF. The V gene is TRBV11-3, the J gene TRBJ2-3, with D tentatively TRBD1 (6 bases). Trimming pared 1 base from V and 1 base from J, leaving 9 bases between. This CDR3 contains 15 residues. Germline V gene sequence: CDR1 SGHNT, CDR2 YENEEA.

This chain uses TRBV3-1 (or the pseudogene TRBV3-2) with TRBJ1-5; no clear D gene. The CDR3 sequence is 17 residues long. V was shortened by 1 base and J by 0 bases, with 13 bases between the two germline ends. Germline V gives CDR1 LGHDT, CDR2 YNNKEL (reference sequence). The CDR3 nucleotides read TGTGCCAGCAGCCAAGGATTTGCGGGAAATAGCAATCAGCCCCAGCATTTT. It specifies CASSQGFAGNSNQPQHF.

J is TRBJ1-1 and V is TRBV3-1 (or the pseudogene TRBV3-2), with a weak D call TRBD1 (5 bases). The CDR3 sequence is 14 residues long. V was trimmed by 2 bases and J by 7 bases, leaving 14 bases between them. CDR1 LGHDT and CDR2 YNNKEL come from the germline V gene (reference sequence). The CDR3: CASSQSSSGGEAFF. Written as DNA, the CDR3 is TGTGCCAGCAGCCAATCGTCATCGGGGGGTGAAGCTTTCTTT.

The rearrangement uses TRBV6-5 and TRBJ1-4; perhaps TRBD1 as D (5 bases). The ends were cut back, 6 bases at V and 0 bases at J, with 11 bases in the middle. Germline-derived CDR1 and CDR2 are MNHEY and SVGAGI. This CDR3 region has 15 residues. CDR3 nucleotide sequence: TGTGCCAGCAGGCGCGGGGCCACAACTAATGAAAAACTGTTTTTT. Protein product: CASRRGATTNEKLFF.

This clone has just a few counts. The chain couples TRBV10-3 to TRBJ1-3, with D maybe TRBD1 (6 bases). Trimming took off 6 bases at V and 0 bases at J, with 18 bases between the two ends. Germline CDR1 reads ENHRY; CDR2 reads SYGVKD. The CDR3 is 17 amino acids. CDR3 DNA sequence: TGTGCCATCAGCGGGGGGCCGGGGGGATCCTCTGGAAACACCATATATTTT. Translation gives CAISGGPGGSSGNTIYF.

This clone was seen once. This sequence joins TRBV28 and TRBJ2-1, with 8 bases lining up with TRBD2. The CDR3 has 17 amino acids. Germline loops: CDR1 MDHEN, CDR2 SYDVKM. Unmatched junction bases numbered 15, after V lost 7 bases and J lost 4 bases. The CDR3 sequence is CASTSIGRGALYNEQFF. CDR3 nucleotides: TGTGCCAGCACCTCAATAGGGCGGGGGGCCTTATACAATGAGCAGTTCTTC.

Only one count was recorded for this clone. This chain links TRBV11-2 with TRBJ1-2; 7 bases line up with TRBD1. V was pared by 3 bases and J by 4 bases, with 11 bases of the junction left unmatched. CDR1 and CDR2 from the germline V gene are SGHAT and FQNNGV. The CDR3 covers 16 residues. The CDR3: CASSLGDQTGRYGYTF. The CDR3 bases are TGTGCCAGCAGCTTGGGCGACCAGACAGGGCGCTATGGCTACACCTTC.

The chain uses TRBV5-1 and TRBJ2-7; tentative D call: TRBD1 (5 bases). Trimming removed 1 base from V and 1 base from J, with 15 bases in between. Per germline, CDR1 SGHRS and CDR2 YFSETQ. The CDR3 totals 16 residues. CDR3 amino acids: CASSLNARQSSYEQYF. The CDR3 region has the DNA TGCGCCAGCAGCTTGAACGCGAGACAGTCATCCTACGAGCAGTACTTC. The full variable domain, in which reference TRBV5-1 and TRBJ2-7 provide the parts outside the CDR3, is KAGVTQTPRYLIKTRGQQVTLSCSPISGHRSVSWYQQTPGQGLQFLFEYFSETQRNKGNFPGRFSGRQFSNSRSEMNVSTLELGDSALYLCASSLNARQSSYEQYFGPGTRLTVT.

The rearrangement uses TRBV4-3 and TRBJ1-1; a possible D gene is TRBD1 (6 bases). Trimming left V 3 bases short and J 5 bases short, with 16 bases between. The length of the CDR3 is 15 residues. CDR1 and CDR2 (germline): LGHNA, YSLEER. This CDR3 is CASSHQGTPTTEAFF. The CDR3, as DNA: TGCGCCAGCAGCCACCAGGGGACCCCGACGACTGAAGCTTTCTTT.